The 23 T cell receptor beta chains below all came from one sample that was sequenced in a study of metastatic and nonmetastatic thyroid tumors. MiXCR re-clonotyped the PCR reads for TCRdb. The sample includes roughly 6,900 clones, about 29% of them seen just once. Each patient came to thyroid surgery without any prior treatment (of any kind). What was sequenced was tumor tissue. Source of these receptors: a female donor with papillary thyroid cancer or a benign thyroid nodule (not recorded which). Some clones in this sample may be carry-over from other donors' samples.

For the CDR3, the DNA is TGTGCCAGCAGCCCTCTGGCAGGGAGAGTAGGCACTGAAGCTTTCTTT. Translation: CASSPLAGRVGTEAFF. V and J are TRBV7-7 and TRBJ1-1, with TRBD1 as a possible D gene (5 bases). The CDR3 runs 16 residues. V gave up 5 bases and J gave up 4 bases, with 20 bases separating them. Germline loops: CDR1 SSHAT, CDR2 FNYEAQ (reference sequence).

A few counts support this clone. This chain connects TRBV6-1 to TRBJ2-3, with D possibly matching TRBD1 (6 bases). This CDR3 contains 17 residues. The germline V gene encodes CDR1 MNHNS and CDR2 SASEGT. Trimming pared 2 bases from V and 2 bases from J, leaving 17 bases between. The CDR3 DNA follows: TGTGCCAGCAGTGAATTTACAGGGCAAGGGGACACAGATACGCAGTATTTT. Protein sequence: CASSEFTGQGDTDTQYF.

The chain uses TRBV14 and TRBJ2-1; D tentatively fits TRBD1 or TRBD2 (6 bases each). The V gene's germline CDR1 is SGHDN and CDR2 FVKESK. CDR3 length equals 16 residues. V lost 0 bases to trimming and J lost 3 bases, with 12 bases between them. The CDR3 region has the DNA TGTGCCAGCAGCCAAGAATTAGGGGGGCTCTACAATGAGCAGTTCTTC. Residues: CASSQELGGLYNEQFF.

This chain uses TRBV25-1 with TRBJ2-7; D possibly uses TRBD1 or TRBD2 (5 bases each). The CDR3 sequence is 12 residues long. Deletions cut 8 bases from V and 5 bases from J, with 13 bases between. CDR1 MGHDK and CDR2 SYGVNS come from the germline V gene. CDR3 sequence: CASSLGGNEQYF. The CDR3 DNA is TGTGCCAGCTCCCTTGGGGGTAACGAGCAGTACTTC.

This clone was seen repeatedly, ten times or more. The chain employs TRBV6-1 and TRBJ1-2; D is possibly TRBD1 (5 bases). The CDR3 consists of 13 residues. Germline assignment: CDR1 MNHNS and CDR2 SASEGT. The V gene lost 8 bases and the J gene lost 5 bases, with 15 bases spanning the gap. The CDR3 here is CASVGVDKYGYTF. The CDR3 DNA follows: TGTGCCAGCGTAGGGGTCGACAAGTATGGCTACACCTTC.

The chain links TRBV6-1 to TRBJ2-1; possible D gene TRBD1, 5 bases. The length of the CDR3 is 15 residues. CDR1 is MNHNS, CDR2 SASEGT, per germline. V lost 6 bases to trimming and J lost 0 bases, with 12 bases between them. The CDR3 DNA reads TGTGCCAGCAGCATCCAGGGCGACTCCTACAATGAGCAGTTCTTC. Translated: CASSIQGDSYNEQFF.

The rearrangement links TRBV20-1 to TRBJ1-5, with 11 bases that match TRBD1. From germline, CDR1 is DFQATT and CDR2 SNEGSKA (reference sequence). The trim removed 6 bases at V and 6 bases at J, leaving 7 bases unmatched. The CDR3 covers 14 residues. The CDR3 nucleotides are TGCAGTGCCAGGACAGGGGGCACGGTTCAGCCCCAGCATTTT. This gives the protein CSARTGGTVQPQHF.

The chain carries TRBV20-1 and TRBJ2-5; 8 bases are a match to TRBD2. The CDR3 runs to 14 residues. The V segment lost 1 base and the J segment 7 bases; nucleotides outside the gene matches: 8. The germline gives CDR1 DFQATT, CDR2 SNEGSKA (reference sequence). CDR3 loop: CSARGTGLEGTQYF. The DNA for the CDR3 is TGCAGTGCTAGAGGCACGGGACTAGAAGGGACCCAGTACTTC.

The chain has TRBV4-2 and TRBJ2-3, with unresolved D. The CDR3 sequence is 13 residues long. Trimming stripped 6 bases from V and 6 bases from J, with 13 bases between. Germline CDR1 LGHNA, CDR2 YNFKEQ. This CDR3 reads CASSRYFGDTQYF. CDR3 in DNA: TGTGCCAGCAGTAGATACTTCGGGGATACGCAGTATTTT.

This clone was seen only a few times. V is TRBV28 and J is TRBJ2-5; tentative D call: TRBD2 (7 bases). V was clipped by 6 bases and J by 1 base, with 12 bases between them. This CDR3 is built from 14 residues. Per germline, CDR1 MDHEN and CDR2 SYDVKM. CDR3 sequence (DNA): TGTGCCAGCAGAGGGGGGGGAACCCAAGAGACCCAGTACTTC. This translates into CASRGGGTQETQYF. Filled out from reference TRBV28 and TRBJ2-5, the complete variable domain reads DVKVTQSSRYLVKRTGEKVFLECVQDMDHENMFWYRQDPGLGLRLIYFSYDVKMKEKGDIPEGYSVSREKKERFSLILESASTNQTSMYLCASRGGGTQETQYFGPGTRLLVL.

By frequency in the sample, this clone is medium-sized. The chain links TRBV14 to TRBJ2-2; D is unresolved. CDR1 is SGHDN and CDR2 is FVKESK in the germline V gene. The CDR3 length is 13 residues. V lost 4 bases and J lost 3, with 6 bases in between. CDR3 amino acids: CASSLLHTGELFF. The CDR3 DNA reads TGTGCCAGCAGCCTACTCCACACCGGGGAGCTGTTTTTT.

By its share, this clone is large. This rearrangement joins TRBV6-2 or TRBV6-3 to TRBJ1-2; no clear D gene. The CDR3 extends over 13 amino acids. Trimming removed 6 bases from V and 4 bases from J, with 12 bases in between. Per germline, CDR1 MNHEY and CDR2 SVGEGT. CDR3 amino acids: CASRTRTAYGYTF. The CDR3 DNA follows: TGTGCCAGCAGAACCAGGACGGCCTATGGCTACACCTTC.

Concerning this clone: Given a much more abundant clone one base away, this may be a read error. Other DNA sequences in the same sample also yield this CDR3. The rearrangement links TRBV11-3 to TRBJ2-7; TRBD2 matches 11 bases. With 3 bases clipped from V and 7 bases from J, the junction kept 11 bases outside the gene matches. Per the germline V gene, CDR1 is SGHNT and CDR2 is YENEEA. The CDR3 loop spans 16 amino acids. The CDR3 reads CASSLGRGTSGLEQYF. As DNA, the CDR3 is TGTGCCAGCAGCTTGGGGAGAGGGACTAGCGGACTGGAGCAGTACTTC.

This clone is classed as medium-sized. This sequence joins TRBV7-9 and TRBJ1-1; D remains ambiguous. This CDR3 is built from 15 residues. Trimming left V 0 bases short and J 0 bases short, with 8 bases between. Germline assignment: CDR1 SEHNR and CDR2 FQNEAQ (reference sequence). The CDR3 sequence: CASSLAEALNTEAFF. CDR3 nucleotide sequence: TGTGCCAGCAGCTTAGCTGAGGCATTGAACACTGAAGCTTTCTTT.

V gene TRBV9 combines with J gene TRBJ2-7; D call uncertain. The CDR3 length is 13 residues. V was clipped by 4 bases and J by 1 base, with 9 bases between them. Germline V CDR1 and CDR2: SGDLS, YYNGEE. DNA for the CDR3: TGTGCCAGCAGCCCGGGTGATTCCTACGAGCAGTACTTC. Translation: CASSPGDSYEQYF.

This clone is labeled as medium-sized. The chain recombines TRBV7-3 with TRBJ2-1, with D possibly matching TRBD1 (6 bases). The CDR3 loop spans 15 amino acids. The germline gives CDR1 SGHTA, CDR2 FQGTGA. Between the trimmed V and J ends, which lost 2 bases and 7 bases, there was a span of 15 bases. CDR3 sequence: CASSLVGGDGNEQFF. The DNA of the CDR3 is TGTGCCAGCAGCTTAGTAGGGGGAGACGGGAATGAGCAGTTCTTC.

This chain links TRBV20-1 with TRBJ2-1, with D tentatively TRBD2 (6 bases). Trimming removed 3 bases at V and 3 bases at J, with 12 bases between. The CDR3 extends over 14 amino acids. Germline V gene data show CDR1 as DFQATT and CDR2 as SNEGSKA (reference sequence). As DNA, the CDR3 is TGCAGTGCTAGTATCGGGAGACTCTACAATGAGCAGTTCTTC. Its translation is CSASIGRLYNEQFF.

V and J are TRBV30 and TRBJ2-2; maybe TRBD2 (6 bases). This CDR3 spans 17 amino acids. V was pared by 0 bases and J by 4 bases, with 18 bases between. Germline CDR1 GTSNPN, CDR2 SVGIG (reference sequence). The CDR3 DNA sequence: TGTGCCTGGAGTGTAATCCCCGGAGGGAGTGGCACCGGGGAGCTGTTTTTT. Translated: CAWSVIPGGSGTGELFF.

In this sample, this clone is large. The rearrangement joins TRBV6-1 to TRBJ1-1, with 8 bases aligning to TRBD1. V was clipped by 5 bases and J by 5 bases; unmatched bases: 13. CDR1 is MNHNS, CDR2 SASEGT, per germline. The CDR3 consists of 16 residues. CDR3 in DNA: TGTGCCAGCAGTCTCGAGACAGGGGCTGCTGATACTGAAGCTTTCTTT. Amino acid sequence: CASSLETGAADTEAFF.

This clone was observed at least ten times. The chain couples TRBV19 to TRBJ2-7; tentatively, D is TRBD1 or TRBD2 (6 bases each). The ends were cut back, 8 bases at V and 3 bases at J, with 11 bases in the middle. The CDR3 loop spans 12 amino acids. The germline CDR1 and CDR2 sequences are LNHDA and SQIVND (reference sequence). The CDR3 DNA is TGTGCCAGTGGTAGGGGGGACTACGAGCAGTACTTC. This codes for CASGRGDYEQYF.

This clone has more than one count but fewer than ten. The V call is TRBV7-6, the J call TRBJ1-1; D not resolved. Germline-derived CDR1 and CDR2 are SGHVS and FNYEAQ. The CDR3 loop spans 13 amino acids. V lost 1 base and J lost 3, with 6 bases in between. Here the CDR3 DNA reads TGTGCCAGCAGCTTAGAATGGGACACTGAAGCTTTCTTT. Translated: CASSLEWDTEAFF.

The sample holds a few counts of this clone. The rearrangement links TRBV20-1 to TRBJ2-7; the D gene is possibly TRBD1 (5 bases). V was clipped by 3 bases and J by 3 bases, with 9 bases between them. This CDR3 has 12 amino acids. Germline V lookup: CDR1 DFQATT, CDR2 SNEGSKA (reference sequence). CDR3 loop: CSASGRVYEQYF. In DNA form, the CDR3 reads TGCAGTGCTAGTGGCAGGGTCTACGAGCAGTACTTC.

The chain is built from TRBV28 and TRBJ1-6, with a possible D match to TRBD1 (6 bases). The CDR3 loop spans 17 amino acids. Looked up from germline, CDR1 is MDHEN and CDR2 is SYDVKM. With 3 bases removed from V and 9 bases from J, the gap between germline ends came to 21 bases. The CDR3 DNA is TGTGCCAGCAGTTTCTGGAATTTTCGGGGGCAGGGTTCACCCCTCCACTTT. It translates to CASSFWNFRGQGSPLHF.